These 16 T cell receptor beta chains came from one sample sequenced in a study of blood T cell repertoires in COVID-19. Sequenced by immunoSEQ multiplex PCR; TCRdb stores in-frame clones only, minus some. The sample has about 440,000 clones; roughly 85% are singletons. The sequenced sample consisted of PBMCs or T cells enriched from blood (not recorded which). The receptors here all came from a woman younger than 30 with acute COVID-19.

The chain couples TRBV19 to TRBJ2-2; 7 positions match TRBD1. V was pared by 5 bases and J by 5 bases, with 11 bases of the junction left unmatched. Germline CDR1 and CDR2: LNHDA and SQIVND (reference sequence). This CDR3 spans 16 amino acids. Here the CDR3 DNA reads TGTGCCAGTAGTTTCCAGAGGGGGCTTCCGACCGGGGAGCTGTTTTTT. It encodes CASSFQRGLPTGELFF.

The chain uses TRBV7-9 and TRBJ1-2; TRBD1 might be the D (6 bases). This CDR3 contains 16 residues. Per the germline V gene, CDR1 is SEHNR and CDR2 is FQNEAQ (reference sequence). Trimming left V 0 bases short and J 5 bases short, with 16 bases between. The CDR3 coding sequence is TGTGCCAGCAGCTTAGCATTGGACAGCCTACGGTATGGCTACACCTTC. As protein: CASSLALDSLRYGYTF.

This clone was recorded only once. The chain couples TRBV27 to TRBJ2-7; 7 bases align to TRBD2. The CDR3 consists of 16 residues. In germline, CDR1 is MNHEY, CDR2 SMNVEV (reference sequence). The junction had 11 bases not matched to a gene; V was cut back by 5 bases and J by 1 base. CDR3 nucleotides: TGTGCCAGCAGTCCCCCGGGCGGGAGTAGGTCCTACGAGCAGTACTTC. It is translated as CASSPPGGSRSYEQYF.

For the CDR3, the DNA is TGTGCCAGCAGCTTCGACAGGCTCCAAGAGACCCAGTACTTC. Translating gives CASSFDRLQETQYF. The chain has TRBV13 and TRBJ2-5; a weak D match, TRBD1 (6 bases). V shed 3 bases and J shed 1 base, with 9 bases lying between them. Per the germline V gene, CDR1 is PRHDT and CDR2 is FYEKMQ (reference sequence). CDR3 length: 14 residues.

This clone came up a few times. The rearrangement links TRBV18 to TRBJ1-4; 9 bases map to TRBD1. The CDR3 has 17 residues. Germline CDR1 and CDR2: KGHSH and LQKENI. The junction had 7 bases not matched to a gene; V was cut back by 3 bases and J by 2 bases. The CDR3 protein is CASSPAGTGLTNEKLFF. The CDR3 DNA reads as TGTGCCAGCTCACCTGCCGGGACAGGGTTGACTAATGAAAAACTGTTTTTT.

This clone was seen more than once but under ten times. The gene calls are TRBV19 and TRBJ2-7; a possible D gene is TRBD1 (6 bases). CDR1 is LNHDA and CDR2 is SQIVND in the germline V gene (reference sequence). V lost 6 bases, J lost 4 bases, and 13 bases lay in between. The CDR3 loop spans 13 amino acids. This chain's CDR3 is CASSSSTGYEQYF. CDR3 bases: TGTGCCAGTAGCTCATCCACAGGGTACGAGCAGTACTTC.

The chain uses TRBV6-2 or TRBV6-3 and TRBJ1-5; D ambiguous. The CDR3 has 15 residues. Trimming stripped 2 bases from V and 0 bases from J, with 8 bases between. From germline, CDR1 is MNHEY and CDR2 SVGEGT. This chain's CDR3 is CASSYGTVSNQPQHF. The CDR3 region has the DNA TGTGCCAGCAGTTACGGAACAGTTAGCAATCAGCCCCAGCATTTT.

This chain connects TRBV10-1 to TRBJ2-6; D is unresolved. Germline V gives CDR1 WNHNN, CDR2 SYGVQD (reference sequence). The V gene lost 5 bases and the J gene lost 1 base, with 3 bases spanning the gap. This CDR3 is built from 13 residues. Here the CDR3 DNA reads TGCGCCAGCAGTTCTTCTGGGGCCAACGTCCTGACTTTC. Encoded protein: CASSSSGANVLTF.

The rearrangement links TRBV28 to TRBJ1-1; D is ambiguous. The germline gives CDR1 MDHEN, CDR2 SYDVKM. CDR3 length equals 14 residues. Deletions cut 3 bases from V and 5 bases from J, with 13 bases between. The CDR3 is CASSFQVGRTEAFF. Here the CDR3 DNA reads TGTGCCAGCAGTTTTCAGGTCGGGAGGACTGAAGCTTTCTTT.

V gene TRBV5-5 combines with J gene TRBJ2-7; D not resolved. The CDR3 spans 13 residues. Trimming removed 6 bases at V and 5 bases at J, with 15 bases between. CDR1 is SGHKS, CDR2 YYEKEE, per germline (reference sequence). CDR3 sequence (DNA): TGTGCCAGCAACTCGCCCGGTGCGGACGAGCAGTACTTC. The encoded protein is CASNSPGADEQYF.

V usage is TRBV19 and J usage is TRBJ2-1; 9 nucleotides align to TRBD1. The CDR3 consists of 15 residues. The germline V gene encodes CDR1 LNHDA and CDR2 SQIVND (reference sequence). The junction had 8 bases not matched to a gene; V was cut back by 7 bases and J by 4 bases. The DNA for the CDR3 is TGTGCCAGTATTCCTCCGGGACAGGGATACAATGAGCAGTTCTTC. It yields the protein CASIPPGQGYNEQFF.

The gene calls are TRBV4-1 and TRBJ1-6, with D possibly being TRBD1 (6 bases). Per the germline V gene, CDR1 is MGHRA and CDR2 is YSYEKL. The CDR3 spans 15 residues. The V gene lost 2 bases and the J gene lost 3 bases, with 8 bases spanning the gap. The CDR3 sequence: CASSQRQDYNSPLHF. CDR3 sequence (DNA): TGCGCCAGCAGCCAAAGACAGGACTATAATTCACCCCTCCACTTT.

The rearrangement joins TRBV11-2 to TRBJ2-1, with TRBD2 matching 13 bases. The CDR3 runs 18 residues. J gave up 2 bases and V 5 bases, and 9 bases lay outside the gene matches. Germline-derived CDR1 and CDR2 are SGHAT and FQNNGV. CDR3 nucleotides: TGTGCCAGCAGCCTAACTAGCGGGGGGGTATACGCCTACAATGAGCAGTTCTTC. Encoded protein: CASSLTSGGVYAYNEQFF.

The chain links TRBV30 to TRBJ2-1, with D tentatively TRBD1 (7 bases). CDR3 length equals 15 residues. Germline V gene lookup returns CDR1 GTSNPN and CDR2 SVGIG (reference sequence). V was pared by 3 bases and J by 1 base, with 13 bases between. Written as DNA, the CDR3 is TGTGCCTGGAGCGGGGGACAGTCTTCCTACAATGAGCAGTTCTTC. It encodes CAWSGGQSSYNEQFF.

This clone was seen a single time. This chain connects TRBV29-1 to TRBJ1-3; 7 bases fit TRBD1. The CDR3 spans 16 residues. Per germline, CDR1 SQVTM and CDR2 ANQGSEA. V shed 2 bases, J shed 0 bases, and the junction held 7 bases outside the gene matches. CDR3 sequence (DNA): TGCAGCGTTGAACCGGGACAGAGATACTCTGGAAACACCATATATTTT. This translates into CSVEPGQRYSGNTIYF.

The chain combines TRBV5-1 with TRBJ2-5, with 8 bases matching TRBD2. V shed 4 bases, J shed 0 bases, and the junction held 2 bases outside the gene matches. Germline CDR1 reads SGHRS; CDR2 reads YFSETQ. The CDR3 loop spans 14 amino acids. The CDR3 region is CASSTLADQETQYF. The CDR3, as DNA: TGCGCCAGCAGCACACTAGCGGACCAAGAGACCCAGTACTTC.